The next 31 T cell receptor beta chains were all read from a single sample in a study of OX40 agonist ivuxolimab in advanced cancers. Assay: immunoSEQ multiplex PCR; the TCRdb copy retains only in-frame clones and omits some. The sample contains 90,000 or so clones, roughly 89% of which appear only once. The sample here was CD4+ or CD8+ T cells sorted from blood, taken in a trial of the OX40 agonist ivuxolimab. The source of these receptors is an adult with an advanced solid tumor such as melanoma, head and neck, liver or kidney cancer.

The J gene is TRBJ2-7, the V gene TRBV27, with TRBD1 identical over 7 bases. Germline V gene data show CDR1 as MNHEY and CDR2 as SMNVEV (reference sequence). Unmatched junction bases numbered 4, after V lost 2 bases and J lost 3 bases. The CDR3 runs 14 residues. The DNA of the CDR3 is TGTGCCAGCAGTTTAAGGGACAGACTCTACGAGCAGTACTTC. Translation gives CASSLRDRLYEQYF.

The chain links TRBV5-1 to TRBJ2-5, with 12 bases aligning to TRBD2. This CDR3 spans 16 amino acids. Germline V gene sequence: CDR1 SGHRS, CDR2 YFSETQ. J lost 5 bases, V lost 0 bases, and 5 bases had no gene match. CDR3 nucleotide sequence: TGCGCCAGCAGCTTGGGACTAGCGGGAGCTGGGGAGACCCAGTACTTC. This codes for CASSLGLAGAGETQYF.

The rearrangement links TRBV11-2 to TRBJ2-1; 13 nucleotides agree with TRBD2. The germline CDR1 and CDR2 sequences are SGHAT and FQNNGV. Unmatched junction bases numbered 7, after V lost 1 base and J lost 10 bases. This CDR3 is built from 16 residues. CDR3 protein: CASSLGGTSGTPEQFF. CDR3 DNA: TGTGCCAGCAGCTTAGGAGGGACTAGCGGGACCCCGGAGCAGTTCTTC.

The J gene is TRBJ1-1, the V gene TRBV10-3; perhaps TRBD1 as D (5 bases). CDR1 and CDR2 (germline): ENHRY, SYGVKD. This CDR3 spans 11 amino acids. Trimming took off 2 bases at V and 7 bases at J, with 5 bases between the two ends. The CDR3 spells CAISETGEAFF. CDR3 bases: TGTGCCATCAGTGAGACAGGTGAAGCTTTCTTT.

The chain is built from TRBV6-5 and TRBJ1-5; 7 bases are shared with TRBD1. The CDR3 is 13 amino acids. Germline CDR1 reads MNHEY; CDR2 reads SVGAGI. With V trimmed by 6 bases and J by 6 bases, 5 bases remained unmatched. The CDR3 nucleotides read TGTGCCAGCAGGAGACAGGGTGCTCAGCCCCAGCATTTT. The encoded protein is CASRRQGAQPQHF.

Only a few counts were recorded for this clone. The chain is built from TRBV15 and TRBJ1-1; no clear D gene. The ends were cut back, 0 bases at V and 1 base at J, with 6 bases in the middle. The CDR3 is 14 residues long. The germline gives CDR1 LNHNV, CDR2 YYDKDF (reference sequence). The CDR3 nucleotides are TGTGCCACCAGCAGAGACAGGAGGAACACTGAAGCTTTCTTT. It yields the protein CATSRDRRNTEAFF.

The rearrangement links TRBV7-2 to TRBJ2-3; 9 nucleotides line up with TRBD2. V shed 0 bases and J 3 bases; nucleotides not matched to a gene: 4. Germline CDR1 reads SGHTA; CDR2 reads FQGNSA. This CDR3 region has 16 residues. This CDR3 is CASSLASLAGTDTQYF. The CDR3 DNA is TGTGCCAGCAGCTTAGCGAGTCTAGCGGGAACAGATACGCAGTATTTT.

The chain uses TRBV5-6 and TRBJ2-3, with D hard to call. The CDR3 spans 14 residues. The germline gives CDR1 SGHDT, CDR2 YYEEEE. Deletions cut 1 base from V and 2 bases from J, with 8 bases between. In DNA form, the CDR3 reads TGTGCCAGCAGCTTGTCTAGTTTCACAGATACGCAGTATTTT. This translates into CASSLSSFTDTQYF.

The chain combines TRBV11-3 with TRBJ2-1; 11 bases fit TRBD2. In germline, CDR1 is SGHNT, CDR2 YENEEA. V dropped 7 bases and J dropped 2; count of bases not matched to a gene: 7. The CDR3 runs to 16 residues. The CDR3 here is CASTRTSGYTYNEQFF. The CDR3 nucleotides are TGTGCCAGCACTAGGACTAGCGGGTATACCTACAATGAGCAGTTCTTC.

The chain couples TRBV6-1 to TRBJ2-2; TRBD2 matches at 7 bases. The CDR3 is 15 amino acids. Losses at the gene ends were 8 bases for V and 4 bases for J; bases not matched to a gene: 10. The germline V gene has CDR1 MNHNS and CDR2 SASEGT. CDR3 in amino acids: CASVFTGGLTGELFF. Written as DNA, the CDR3 is TGTGCCAGCGTTTTTACGGGAGGCCTCACCGGGGAGCTGTTTTTT.

The chain recombines TRBV4-1 with TRBJ2-3, with 10 positions matching TRBD2. The CDR3 covers 16 residues. The ends lost 2 bases at V and 2 bases at J; junction bases unmatched: 4. Germline CDR1 MGHRA, CDR2 YSYEKL. This chain's CDR3 is CASSQLLAGATDTQYF. The CDR3 bases are TGCGCCAGCAGCCAATTGCTAGCGGGAGCCACAGATACGCAGTATTTT.

The V and J genes are TRBV11-1 and TRBJ2-6, with D unclear. Trimming pared 6 bases from V and 2 bases from J, leaving 5 bases between. The germline gives CDR1 SGHAT, CDR2 FQDESV (reference sequence). CDR3 size: 13 residues. This CDR3 is CASRLPGANVLTF. For the CDR3, the DNA is TGTGCCAGCAGACTACCTGGGGCCAACGTCCTGACTTTC.

This clone has only one observation. The genes are TRBV28 and TRBJ1-2, with TRBD1 identical over 9 bases. The CDR3 is 15 residues long. Germline assignment: CDR1 MDHEN and CDR2 SYDVKM. The trim removed 5 bases at V and 3 bases at J, leaving 7 bases unmatched. DNA of the CDR3: TGTGCCAGCAGTGGGGGGGACAGGGTACACTATGGCTACACCTTC. This translates into CASSGGDRVHYGYTF.

V gene TRBV6-5 combines with J gene TRBJ1-5; D might be TRBD1 (5 bases). With 4 bases removed from V and 6 bases from J, the gap between germline ends came to 16 bases. Germline CDR1 MNHEY, CDR2 SVGAGI. The CDR3 is 15 amino acids. The chain's CDR3 is CASSFRQPAGQPQHF. The CDR3 region has the DNA TGTGCCAGCAGTTTTCGACAGCCGGCAGGTCAGCCCCAGCATTTT.

This chain connects TRBV5-6 to TRBJ2-2; the D is unclear. Germline loops: CDR1 SGHDT, CDR2 YYEEEE. The V and J ends lost 4 bases and 0 bases respectively, with 10 bases between them. This CDR3 region has 15 residues. CDR3 sequence: CASSLGRANTGELFF. As DNA, the CDR3 is TGTGCCAGCAGCCTCGGTCGGGCGAACACCGGGGAGCTGTTTTTT.

This chain connects TRBV11-3 to TRBJ2-2, with no clear D. Between the trimmed V and J ends, which lost 3 bases and 1 base, there was a span of 12 bases. The CDR3 spans 16 residues. CDR1 and CDR2 from the germline V gene are SGHNT and YENEEA. The CDR3 protein is CASSLAQTWNTGELFF. CDR3 nucleotide sequence: TGTGCCAGCAGCTTGGCTCAAACCTGGAACACCGGGGAGCTGTTTTTT. The complete variable domain, with remaining parts taken from reference TRBV11-3 and TRBJ2-2, reads EAGVVQSPRYKIIEKKQPVAFWCNPISGHNTLYWYLQNLGQGPELLIRYENEEAVDDSQLPKDRFSAERLKGVDSTLKIQPAELGDSAVYLCASSLAQTWNTGELFFGEGSRLTVL.

The chain combines TRBV7-2 with TRBJ1-3; a possible D gene is TRBD1 (6 bases). This CDR3 region has 15 residues. V lost 6 bases, J lost 0 bases, and 12 bases lay in between. The V gene's germline CDR1 is SGHTA and CDR2 FQGNSA. The CDR3 region has the DNA TGTGCCAGCAGTTGGACAGCATCCTCTGGAAACACCATATATTTT. Its protein product is CASSWTASSGNTIYF.

This sequence joins TRBV19 and TRBJ2-2; tentatively, D is TRBD2 (7 bases). Germline V gene sequence: CDR1 LNHDA, CDR2 SQIVND (reference sequence). The CDR3 is made up of 17 amino acids. V gave up 3 bases and J gave up 6 bases, with 20 bases separating them. The CDR3 DNA reads TGTGCCAGTAGTATGACTCGGGCCAGGGGAGGGGCCGGGGAGCTGTTTTTT. Translating gives CASSMTRARGGAGELFF.

The DNA of the CDR3 is TGTGCCAGCAGTTACTCGGGGACTAGCCCTACCTACGAGCAGTACTTC. Encoded protein: CASSYSGTSPTYEQYF. The J gene is TRBJ2-7, the V gene TRBV6-5; 9 bases match TRBD2. V lost 0 bases and J lost 2; bases outside the gene matches: 5. The CDR3 is 16 amino acids. Germline V gene sequence: CDR1 MNHEY, CDR2 SVGAGI.

This clone was seen just once. The identical CDR3 is also encoded by other nucleotide sequences in the sample. This chain joins TRBV7-9 and TRBJ1-2, with 7 bases that match TRBD1. CDR1 SEHNR and CDR2 FQNEAQ come from the germline V gene (reference sequence). Germline trimming cut 4 bases from V and 1 base from J; bases unmatched to any gene: 3. The CDR3 runs to 14 residues. CDR3 nucleotide sequence: TGTGCCAGCAGCTCTACAGGGGTTAACTATGGCTACACCTTC. Translated, it gives CASSSTGVNYGYTF.

The genes are TRBV7-9 and TRBJ2-7; the D is unclear. The CDR3 contains 16 residues. Between the trimmed V and J ends, which lost 4 bases and 4 bases, there was a span of 20 bases. Germline V CDR1 and CDR2: SEHNR, FQNEAQ (reference sequence). DNA for the CDR3: TGTGCCAGCAGCTCTATCCTCGCACAGTTAAGATACGAGCAGTACTTC. Encoded protein: CASSSILAQLRYEQYF.

The J gene is TRBJ2-1, the V gene TRBV28; a possible D gene is TRBD1 (6 bases). CDR3 length: 15 residues. Trimming took 5 bases from V and 8 from J, leaving 19 bases between them. Germline V gene data show CDR1 as MDHEN and CDR2 as SYDVKM. The CDR3 coding sequence is TGTGCCAGCAGTACTACTTATTACAGGGTACATGAGCAGTTCTTC. Residues: CASSTTYYRVHEQFF. Full variable domain (outside the CDR3, taken from reference TRBV28 and TRBJ2-1): DVKVTQSSRYLVKRTGEKVFLECVQDMDHENMFWYRQDPGLGLRLIYFSYDVKMKEKGDIPEGYSVSREKKERFSLILESASTNQTSMYLCASSTTYYRVHEQFFGPGTRLTVL.

V gene TRBV4-3 combines with J gene TRBJ1-2; D gene ambiguous. Germline V gene data show CDR1 as LGHNA and CDR2 as YSLEER. The V end lost 0 bases, the J end lost 8 bases, and 10 bases lay between the germline ends. The CDR3 totals 13 residues. CDR3 DNA: TGCGCCAGCAGCCAAGATCTACTGGGAGGCTACACCTTC. Amino acid sequence: CASSQDLLGGYTF.

The chain uses TRBV7-2 and TRBJ1-2; D is unresolved. The CDR3 totals 15 residues. CDR1 SGHTA and CDR2 FQGNSA come from the germline V gene. V was clipped by 4 bases and J by 3 bases, with 15 bases between them. The CDR3 sequence: CASSSYDGLDYGYTF. CDR3 nucleotide sequence: TGTGCCAGCAGCTCTTACGACGGACTAGACTATGGCTACACCTTC.

The chain couples TRBV4-3 to TRBJ2-3; D might be TRBD2 (6 bases). This CDR3 spans 16 amino acids. Trimming shortened V by 0 bases and J by 6 bases, and 16 bases separated the two germline ends. Germline V CDR1 and CDR2: LGHNA, YSLEER. DNA for the CDR3: TGCGCCAGCAGCCAAGAACCGGGACTGACGGGGGATACGCAGTATTTT. It is translated as CASSQEPGLTGDTQYF.

This chain links TRBV2 with TRBJ2-3; no definite D call. The V gene lost 7 bases and the J gene lost 2 bases, with 10 bases spanning the gap. This CDR3 contains 13 residues. CDR1 SNHLY and CDR2 FYNNEI come from the germline V gene. The DNA of the CDR3 is TGTGCCAGCAACGCGGAGTCCACAGATACGCAGTATTTT. Translated: CASNAESTDTQYF.

The chain carries TRBV29-1 and TRBJ1-1; D gene uncertain. The CDR3 sequence is 13 residues long. The germline V and J ends were trimmed by 1 base and 4 bases, with 10 bases remaining between them. Germline CDR1 and CDR2: SQVTM and ANQGSEA. For the CDR3, the DNA is TGCAGCGTTGAAGGAGTGTCGGGCACTGAAGCTTTCTTT. Protein: CSVEGVSGTEAFF.

The rearrangement joins TRBV7-9 to TRBJ2-7; the D gene could be TRBD1 or TRBD2 (6 bases each). CDR1 is SEHNR and CDR2 is FQNEAQ in the germline V gene (reference sequence). The CDR3 has 14 amino acids. Deletions cut 2 bases from V and 3 bases from J, with 11 bases between. The CDR3 bases are TGTGCCAGCAGCTTACACGGGGGCAACTACGAGCAGTACTTC. It yields the protein CASSLHGGNYEQYF.

This clone was picked up one time. The chain has TRBV7-3 and TRBJ1-1; maybe TRBD1 (5 bases). The CDR3 covers 15 residues. V was clipped by 6 bases and J by 5 bases, with 19 bases between them. Germline assignment: CDR1 SGHTA and CDR2 FQGTGA. The CDR3 here is CASSPIVVGGTEAFF. In DNA form, the CDR3 reads TGTGCCAGCAGTCCAATTGTCGTCGGGGGAACTGAAGCTTTCTTT.

The chain combines TRBV7-2 with TRBJ1-1; tentative D call: TRBD1 (6 bases). This CDR3 has 13 residues. Germline V lookup: CDR1 SGHTA, CDR2 FQGNSA. Trimming removed 6 bases at V and 1 base at J, with 9 bases between. CDR3 protein: CASSWTANTEAFF. DNA for the CDR3: TGTGCCAGCAGTTGGACAGCGAACACTGAAGCTTTCTTT. The full variable domain, completed using reference TRBV7-2 and TRBJ1-1, is GAGVSQSPSNKVTEKGKDVELRCDPISGHTALYWYRQSLGQGLEFLIYFQGNSAPDKSGLPSDRFSAERTGGSVSTLTIQRTQQEDSAVYLCASSWTANTEAFFGQGTRLTVV.

The J gene is TRBJ2-1, the V gene TRBV13, with TRBD2 identical over 9 bases. The trim removed 1 base at V and 14 bases at J, leaving 9 bases unmatched. This CDR3 spans 14 amino acids. Germline V CDR1 and CDR2: PRHDT, FYEKMQ (reference sequence). CDR3 bases: TGTGCCAGCAGCTTAGAATCGAGCGGGAGGAGGGAGTTCTTC. Encoded protein: CASSLESSGRREFF.